Listed below are T cell receptor beta chains from one sample, sequenced in a study of blood T cells in healthy people across ages. TCRdb re-called the 5' RACE reads through MiXCR, storing one row per CDR3 protein. Here the sample spans roughly 2 million distinct CDR3 sequences, 49% being singletons. The sequenced material came from blood. The receptors originated from a middle-aged woman in good health. The CDR3 runs from the conserved cysteine through the conserved F or W. The D gene is left open where the match is weak. Clone size is shown for a subset of rows, as once, few, many or a class of expanded clone.

.,TRBJ1-2,TRBV7-9,.,TGTGCCAGCAGCTTAGAGGACTTGGCAGCTTATGGCTACACCTTC,CASSLEDLAAYGYTF
TRBD1,TRBJ1-2,TRBV2,.,TGTGCCAGTCCTAATTCCGGGACAGGGGGCGATGGCTACACCTTC,CASPNSGTGGDGYTF
TRBD2,TRBJ2-5,TRBV6-5,few,TGTGCCAGCAGTTACTCGCCGGTGGTAGCGGGGGGGCAAGAGACCCAGTACTTC,CASSYSPVVAGGQETQYF
.,TRBJ2-1,TRBV4-1,.,TGCGCCATCAGCCAACCCAATGAGCAGTTCTTC,CAISQPNEQFF
.,TRBJ1-2,TRBV20-1,few,TGCAGTGCTCCTAGAAAAAACTATGGCTACACCTTC,CSAPRKNYGYTF
.,TRBJ1-4,TRBV20-1,few,TGCAGTGCTAGAGTCCTCGCAACTAATGAAAAACTGTTTTTT,CSARVLATNEKLFF
TRBD2,TRBJ2-3,TRBV12-3/TRBV12-4,.,TGTGCCAGCAGTTTAGGGACTAGCGGAGAAGCAGATACGCAGTATTTT,CASSLGTSGEADTQYF
.,TRBJ2-7,TRBV6-1,once,TGTGCCAGCAGAACCGGGCCCGTCGGGGACCTGGCCCAGTACTTC,CASRTGPVGDLAQYF
.,TRBJ2-5,TRBV7-9,.,TGTGCCAGCGGCCTAGACACGACCCAGTACTTC,CASGLDTTQYF
TRBD1,TRBJ2-7,TRBV20-1,.,TGCAGTGCTAGAGATCGGGACAGGAATTACTACGAGCAGTACTTC,CSARDRDRNYYEQYF
.,TRBJ2-1,TRBV4-2,.,TGTGCCAGCAGCCAAGACCAACAGGGTGGCTATAAGCAGTTCTTC,CASSQDQQGGYKQFF
.,TRBJ2-3,TRBV11-1,.,TGTGCCAGCAGCTCCCCCCGGTCGGACAGAGGGGGCACAGATACGCAGTATTTT,CASSSPRSDRGGTDTQYF
TRBD2,TRBJ2-1,TRBV7-2,.,TGTGCCAGCAGCTTAGGGACTAGCGGGGGGGGGCAGTTCTTC,CASSLGTSGGGQFF
.,TRBJ2-7,TRBV20-1,.,TGCAGTGCCCCCGGAACAGGCGGGTCCTACGAGCAGTACTTC,CSAPGTGGSYEQYF
TRBD1,TRBJ2-3,TRBV12-3/TRBV12-4,few,TGTGCCAGCAGCCGGACAGGGGTGAACACGCAGTATTTT,CASSRTGVNTQYF
.,TRBJ2-6,TRBV5-1,.,TGCGCCAGCAGCGAGGGCGACCGGCTCTCTGGGGCCAACGTCCTGACTTTC,CASSEGDRLSGANVLTF
.,TRBJ1-2,TRBV12-3/TRBV12-4,.,TGTGCCAGCAGCAGACCAGGGGCCTTCTATGGCTACACCTTC,CASSRPGAFYGYTF
TRBD1,TRBJ2-7,TRBV28,.,TGTGCCAGCAGTCGAGGAGGGACAGGGATGTGGGAGCAGTACTTC,CASSRGGTGMWEQYF
.,TRBJ2-3,TRBV21-1,.,TGTGCCAGCAGCAAATTCCTCCCCGACTGGAGGGGCCCTCTCATAAGCACAGATACGCAGTATTTT,CASSKFLPDWRGPLISTDTQYF
TRBD2,TRBJ2-5,TRBV4-1,few,TGCGCCAGCAGCCAAGGAGGAACTAGCGGGGGAGGAGAGACCCAGTACTTC,CASSQGGTSGGGETQYF
TRBD2,TRBJ2-3,TRBV28,.,TGTGCCAGCAGTTCCCCCCGCGGGGGGACAGATACGCAGTATTTT,CASSSPRGGTDTQYF
TRBD1,TRBJ2-7,TRBV27,.,TGTGCCAGCAGTTTACAGGCAGGGGGCAATGAGCAGTACTTC,CASSLQAGGNEQYF
TRBD2,TRBJ2-7,TRBV7-2,.,TGTGCCAGCAGCACCCGGACTAGCGGGGCCAACGAGCAGTACTTC,CASSTRTSGANEQYF
.,TRBJ2-5,TRBV4-2,.,TGTGCCAGCAGCCACGGGATGGATGTGGAGACCCAGTACTTC,CASSHGMDVETQYF
TRBD1,TRBJ1-4,TRBV4-3,.,TGCGCCAGCAGCCAAGGACAGGGGGCTTTAGAAAAACTGTTTTTT,CASSQGQGALEKLFF
.,TRBJ1-5,TRBV9,once,TGTGCCAGCAGCGGCGGGGGGGCGGGAAGCAATCAGCCCCAGCATTTT,CASSGGGAGSNQPQHF
.,TRBJ1-6,TRBV12-3/TRBV12-4,.,TGTGCCAGCAGGTTAGATGACTTACCCCTCCACTTT,CASRLDDLPLHF
.,TRBJ2-1,TRBV7-2,.,TGTGCCAGCAGCCCTACACAGGGGACTTACAATGAGCAGTTCTTC,CASSPTQGTYNEQFF
.,TRBJ1-2,TRBV28,.,TGTGCCATTACACCCCCGGGCGGGGGAAACTATGGCTACACCTTC,CAITPPGGGNYGYTF
.,TRBJ2-5,TRBV10-3,.,TGTGCCATCAGTGAGACCCCGGGGGACCAAGAGACCCAGTACTTC,CAISETPGDQETQYF
.,TRBJ2-5,TRBV7-2,.,TGTGCCAGCAGCTTACAGGCCGGCTATGTACAAGAGACCCAGTACTTC,CASSLQAGYVQETQYF
.,TRBJ2-3,TRBV10-3,.,TGTGCCACCGCGACTAGCACAGATACGCAGTATTTT,CATATSTDTQYF
TRBD2,TRBJ2-5,TRBV20-1,.,TGCAGTTTAGCGGGGGGGGAGACCCAGTACTTC,CSLAGGETQYF
.,TRBJ2-3,TRBV14,few,TGTGCCAGCAGCCAAGTTGGCTACACAGATACGCAGTATTTT,CASSQVGYTDTQYF
.,TRBJ1-2,TRBV7-2,.,TGTGCCAGCAGCTTTGACAGGCTCTATGGCTACACCTTC,CASSFDRLYGYTF
.,TRBJ2-2,TRBV20-1,.,TGCAGTGCTAGAGGAGGGACGGACACCGGGGAGCTGTTTTTT,CSARGGTDTGELFF
.,TRBJ1-2,TRBV4-3,few,TGCGCCAGCAGCCAAGACATCATAGGGAGCTATGGCTACACCTTC,CASSQDIIGSYGYTF
TRBD1,TRBJ2-5,TRBV11-3,.,TGTGCCAGCAGCTTAGGGATTCAAACAGGGGAACAAGAGACCCAGTACTTC,CASSLGIQTGEQETQYF
.,TRBJ2-5,TRBV4-1,.,TGCGCCAGCAGCCAAGGACAGGCCGTAATTGCGCCCCAGTACTTC,CASSQGQAVIAPQYF
TRBD1,TRBJ2-7,TRBV3-1,.,TGTGCCAGCAGCCAAGGAAGAATCACAGGGGACGACGAGCAGTACTTC,CASSQGRITGDDEQYF
TRBD1,TRBJ1-2,TRBV2,.,TGTGCCAGCAGGGGACAGGGGTCCTCTCCCTACACCTTC,CASRGQGSSPYTF
TRBD2,TRBJ2-3,TRBV12-3/TRBV12-4,.,TGTGCCAGCAGACCCCCCGGGACTAGCGGGGGGGCCGGAAGTCCCGCAGATACGCAGTATTTT,CASRPPGTSGGAGSPADTQYF
.,TRBJ2-7,TRBV4-2,.,TGTGCCAGCAGCCAAGAAGGACGTCGGAGCTCCTACAATGAGCAGTACTTC,CASSQEGRRSSYNEQYF
TRBD1,TRBJ2-1,TRBV4-2,.,TGTGCCAGCAGCCGTGGACAGGGAGACAATGAGCAGTTCTTC,CASSRGQGDNEQFF
TRBD1,TRBJ1-1,TRBV20-1,.,TGCAGTGTTTTAGACAGGGTAACTGAAGCTTTCTTT,CSVLDRVTEAFF
TRBD1,TRBJ1-6,TRBV20-1,.,TGCAGTGCTAGAATTCCGGGACAGAGGAATTCACCCCTCCACTTT,CSARIPGQRNSPLHF
.,TRBJ2-5,TRBV29-1,.,TGCAGCGTGACAGGACAGACCAGCATTTGGACCCAGTACTTC,CSVTGQTSIWTQYF
.,TRBJ2-1,TRBV4-3,.,TGCGCCAGCAGCCCCGGGGGATTGGGGGACAATGAGCAGTTCTTC,CASSPGGLGDNEQFF
TRBD1,TRBJ1-5,TRBV12-3/TRBV12-4,.,TGTGCCAGCAGTGAGGGACAGGGCGGTAGCAATCAGCCCCAGCATTTT,CASSEGQGGSNQPQHF
.,TRBJ1-6,TRBV3-1,.,TGTGCCAGCAGCCAAGATATGGTCCTTGGGCGGCTAAATTCACCCCTCCACTTT,CASSQDMVLGRLNSPLHF
.,TRBJ2-6,TRBV7-6,.,TGTGCCAGCAGCTCCCAGGGGTTCGGGGCCAACGTCCTGACTTTC,CASSSQGFGANVLTF
.,TRBJ2-3,TRBV29-1,.,TGCAGCGTTGATGGCGGGTCCGTGGGGGCCAGGGCAGATACGCAGTATTTT,CSVDGGSVGARADTQYF
TRBD2,TRBJ2-1,TRBV2,.,TGTGCCAGCAGTGGGGGAGGACTAGCGGGGGGGAGAAATGAGCAGTTCTTC,CASSGGGLAGGRNEQFF
.,TRBJ2-7,TRBV6-2/TRBV6-3,few,TGTGCCAGCAGTTACTTGCCCCTTTCTCTGGGCTCCACGGGAAACGAGCAGTACTTC,CASSYLPLSLGSTGNEQYF
TRBD1,TRBJ2-7,TRBV27,once,TGTGCCTGCCCCGGGGACAGGGGAAACGAGCAGTACTTC,CACPGDRGNEQYF